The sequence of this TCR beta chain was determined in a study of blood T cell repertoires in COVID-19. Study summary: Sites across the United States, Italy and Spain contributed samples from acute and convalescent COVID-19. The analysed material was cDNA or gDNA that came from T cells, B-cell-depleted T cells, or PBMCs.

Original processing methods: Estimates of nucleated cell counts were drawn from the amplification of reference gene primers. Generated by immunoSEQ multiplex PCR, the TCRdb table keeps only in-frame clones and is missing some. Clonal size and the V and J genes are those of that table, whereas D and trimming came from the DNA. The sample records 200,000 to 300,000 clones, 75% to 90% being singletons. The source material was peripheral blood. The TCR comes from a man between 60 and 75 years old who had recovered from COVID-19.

For the CDR3, the DNA is TGTGCCAGCAGCTCCCGGGGGAGGGCGGGGGGCTTCACAGATACGCAGTATTTT. This translates into CASSSRGRAGGFTDTQYF. V gene TRBV11-3 combines with J gene TRBJ2-3; 8 positions match TRBD2. CDR1 SGHNT and CDR2 YENEEA come from the germline V gene. V shed 4 bases, J shed 2 bases, and the junction held 14 bases outside the gene matches. The CDR3 contains 18 residues.